This T cell receptor (beta chain) was identified in a study of cytomegalovirus exposure and HLA in healthy donors. Researchers ran the PCR with 60 Vbeta and 13 Jbeta primers. The table came from immunoSEQ multiplex PCR; TCRdb's copy has only in-frame clones and leaves some out. This repertoire includes tens of thousands of clones. This CDR3 contains 14 residues. V was trimmed by 4 bases and J by 1 base, leaving 8 bases between them. Looked up from germline, CDR1 is MNHEY and CDR2 is SMNVEV (reference sequence). The receptor's source is a man aged 35 to 55 in good health and CMV-seronegative. The sample comprised PBMCs. The V gene is TRBV27, the J gene TRBJ1-5; possible D gene TRBD1, 6 bases. This CDR3 is CASSSQGSNQPQHF. The CDR3 DNA reads TGTGCCAGCAGTTCCCAGGGGAGCAATCAGCCCCAGCATTTT.